The 13 T cell receptor beta chains listed next were all sequenced from one sample in a study of T-cell memory formation after mild COVID-19. MiXCR was run by TCRdb on the 5' RACE reads, yielding one entry per CDR3 protein. The table records hundreds of thousands of distinct CDR3 sequences, over 15% of them present only once. The source material was PBMCs or a T cell subset sorted from them (not recorded which). These receptors originate from a man aged 18 to 35 who had mild COVID-19 (a few samples of this study predate the infection). Cell type and time point are not known.

This clonotype was detected a few times. This chain links TRBV6-2 or TRBV6-3 with TRBJ2-7, with 9 bases fitting TRBD2. The trim removed 2 bases at V and 7 bases at J, leaving 12 bases unmatched. CDR3 length: 16 residues. Germline CDR1 and CDR2: MNHEY and SVGEGT. The CDR3 nucleotides read TGTGCCAGCAGTTACACTTTTGCGGGGGGGCGTCGAGAGCAGTACTTC. Translated: CASSYTFAGGRREQYF.

The V call is TRBV27, the J call TRBJ2-1; D call uncertain. From germline, CDR1 is MNHEY and CDR2 SMNVEV (reference sequence). The CDR3 sequence is 13 residues long. Trimming removed 8 bases at V and 0 bases at J, with 8 bases between. The CDR3 nucleotides read TGTGCCAGCGGGGTGCGCTCCTACAATGAGCAGTTCTTC. This encodes CASGVRSYNEQFF.

This clonotype was found once. The rearrangement uses TRBV7-3 and TRBJ1-5, with D unclear. V was pared by 3 bases and J by 0 bases, with 9 bases between. CDR1 and CDR2 (germline): SGHTA, FQGTGA. The CDR3 is made up of 15 amino acids. CDR3 in amino acids: CASSFGRYSNQPQHF. CDR3 bases: TGTGCCAGCAGCTTCGGCCGGTATAGCAATCAGCCCCAGCATTTT.

This clonotype was recorded many times. V is TRBV5-1 and J is TRBJ2-3; 9 nucleotides align to TRBD2. This CDR3 has 15 amino acids. The V gene end was trimmed by 0 bases and the J gene end by 4 bases; junction bases not matched to a gene: 3. CDR1 is SGHRS, CDR2 YFSETQ, per germline. Here the CDR3 DNA reads TGCGCCAGCAGCTTGGGCGGGACTAGCCCAGATACGCAGTATTTT. Translating it yields CASSLGGTSPDTQYF.

This clonotype has more than one count but fewer than ten. This sequence joins TRBV5-1 and TRBJ1-4; perhaps TRBD1 as D (5 bases). The germline gives CDR1 SGHRS, CDR2 YFSETQ. Trimming took 4 bases from V and 4 from J, leaving 11 bases between them. The CDR3 is made up of 14 amino acids. Here the CDR3 DNA reads TGCGCCAGCAGCCCAGACAGCTTTAATGAAAAACTGTTTTTT. Its translation: CASSPDSFNEKLFF.

In this sample, this clonotype turned up a few times. V usage is TRBV6-5 and J usage is TRBJ2-7, with TRBD1 matching 7 bases. J lost 4 bases, V lost 11 bases, and 5 bases had no gene match. The CDR3 is 11 residues long. Germline CDR1 and CDR2: MNHEY and SVGAGI. The CDR3 is CASEGAYEQYF. CDR3 DNA: TGTGCCTCCGAGGGGGCTTACGAGCAGTACTTC.

The chain combines TRBV7-2 with TRBJ2-7; TRBD1 agrees at 7 bases. J was trimmed by 0 bases and V by 4 bases; bases with no gene match: 3. CDR1 SGHTA and CDR2 FQGNSA come from the germline V gene. This CDR3 contains 14 residues. CDR3 loop: CASSSDRHSYEQYF. The CDR3, as DNA: TGTGCCAGCAGCTCGGACAGGCACTCCTACGAGCAGTACTTC.

This chain joins TRBV13 and TRBJ2-3, with D perhaps matching TRBD2 (5 bases). Trimming pared 7 bases from V and 11 bases from J, leaving 16 bases between. This CDR3 is built from 12 residues. Germline loops: CDR1 PRHDT, CDR2 FYEKMQ (reference sequence). The CDR3 is CASTGVGVGQYF. CDR3 bases: TGTGCCAGCACCGGGGTTGGGGTAGGGCAGTATTTT.

V and J are TRBV5-1 and TRBJ2-5; 7 nucleotides agree with TRBD2. The CDR3 length is 16 residues. Germline CDR1 reads SGHRS; CDR2 reads YFSETQ. V lost 3 bases, J lost 5 bases, and 13 bases stayed unmatched. CDR3 nucleotides: TGCGCCAGCAGCTGGTCGGGAGCGGGGCTAAGGGAGACCCAGTACTTC. This gives the protein CASSWSGAGLRETQYF.

At least ten counts were recorded for this clonotype. The CDR3 protein is CASSVDSVQETQYF. In DNA, the CDR3 is TGTGCCAGCAGTGTGGACAGCGTACAAGAGACCCAGTACTTC. The gene calls are TRBV2 and TRBJ2-5; TRBD1 might be the D (6 bases). The CDR3 is made up of 14 amino acids. V gave up 4 bases and J gave up 2 bases, with 11 bases separating them. Germline V lookup: CDR1 SNHLY, CDR2 FYNNEI.

The CDR3: CASSDSSRVWSYEQYV. CDR3 nucleotide sequence: TGTGCCAGCAGTGACAGCTCCCGGGTCTGGAGCTACGAGCAGTACGTC. The rearrangement links TRBV6-1 to TRBJ2-7, with no clear D. V was shortened by 3 bases and J by 3 bases, with 18 bases between the two germline ends. Looked up from germline, CDR1 is MNHNS and CDR2 is SASEGT. This CDR3 spans 16 amino acids.

The gene calls are TRBV28 and TRBJ1-1, with D perhaps TRBD1 (6 bases). V was pared by 6 bases and J by 8 bases, with 13 bases between. The germline gives CDR1 MDHEN, CDR2 SYDVKM. The CDR3 contains 12 residues. CDR3 protein: CASRSPRGEAFF. CDR3 nucleotide sequence: TGTGCCAGCAGATCTCCCAGGGGAGAAGCTTTCTTT.

This clonotype was counted a few times. The rearrangement links TRBV7-2 to TRBJ2-3; D not resolved. This CDR3 has 12 residues. From germline, CDR1 is SGHTA and CDR2 FQGNSA. Trimming took 3 bases from V and 5 from J, leaving 6 bases between them. The CDR3 sequence is CASSFFLDTQYF. Written as DNA, the CDR3 is TGTGCCAGCAGCTTCTTTTTAGATACGCAGTATTTT.